This is a list of T cell receptor beta chains from one sample in a study of blood T cell repertoires in COVID-19. Assay used: immunoSEQ multiplex PCR; TCRdb lists only in-frame clones, some missing. The data hold around 200,000 clones, with 85% to 90% observed a single time. Material: peripheral blood. These receptor sequences come from a man aged 40-49 years with active or convalescent COVID-19. Each CDR3 is given with its conserved first and last residue. D genes are given only for firm matches. For some rows the clone size is stated as once, few or many, or as a class when expanded; others skip it.

CDR3 DNA: TGTGCCAGCAGCTCAGGGGTGTACGAGCAGTACTTC
CDR3 protein: CASSSGVYEQYF
D gene: .
V gene: TRBV11-2
J gene: TRBJ2-7
clone size: .

CDR3 DNA: TGTGCCACCTACAGGGGGCACGGTTCACCCCTCCACTTT
CDR3 protein: CATYRGHGSPLHF
D gene: TRBD1
V gene: TRBV2
J gene: TRBJ1-6
clone size: .

CDR3 DNA: TGTGCCAGCAGAAGAGGGACAGCTAACTATGGCTACACCTTC
CDR3 protein: CASRRGTANYGYTF
D gene: TRBD1
V gene: TRBV28
J gene: TRBJ1-2
clone size: .

CDR3 DNA: TGTGCCAGCAGCTTAGCCGTCGGACAGATATATGGCTACACCTTC
CDR3 protein: CASSLAVGQIYGYTF
D gene: .
V gene: TRBV7-9
J gene: TRBJ1-2
clone size: once

CDR3 DNA: TGTGCCAGCAGCTTACTTGGAGGTCCGGCTGAAGCTTTCTTT
CDR3 protein: CASSLLGGPAEAFF
D gene: .
V gene: TRBV11-1
J gene: TRBJ1-1
clone size: once

CDR3 DNA: TGCGCCAGCAGCTTGAGGGCAACAGGGCCAACTGAAGCTTTCTTT
CDR3 protein: CASSLRATGPTEAFF
D gene: .
V gene: TRBV5-1
J gene: TRBJ1-1
clone size: .

CDR3 DNA: TGTGCCAGCAGACTAGCGGGGGTGGGAAAGACCCAGTACTTC
CDR3 protein: CASRLAGVGKTQYF
D gene: TRBD2
V gene: TRBV6-5
J gene: TRBJ2-5
clone size: .

CDR3 DNA: TGTGCCAGCAGTTTAAGATGGCGGGGCTACACCTTC
CDR3 protein: CASSLRWRGYTF
D gene: .
V gene: TRBV28
J gene: TRBJ1-2
clone size: .

CDR3 DNA: TGTGCCACCAGTACAGGGGATGGAAGCTATGGCTACACCTTC
CDR3 protein: CATSTGDGSYGYTF
D gene: TRBD1
V gene: TRBV6-4
J gene: TRBJ1-2
clone size: .

CDR3 DNA: TGTGCCAGCAGCTTACTCGGGAGTTATGAAAAACTGTTTTTT
CDR3 protein: CASSLLGSYEKLFF
D gene: .
V gene: TRBV11-3
J gene: TRBJ1-4
clone size: .

CDR3 DNA: TGTGCCAGCACCTACCGACAGGTGAGGAACACTGAAGCTTTCTTT
CDR3 protein: CASTYRQVRNTEAFF
D gene: .
V gene: TRBV6-5
J gene: TRBJ1-1
clone size: .

CDR3 DNA: TGTGCCAGCTATGAGGGGCCGGGGGGTCAGCCCCAGCATTTT
CDR3 protein: CASYEGPGGQPQHF
D gene: .
V gene: TRBV28
J gene: TRBJ1-5
clone size: .

CDR3 DNA: TGTGCCACCAGTGATAACAGGGGAGGAAGGTATGGCTACACCTTC
CDR3 protein: CATSDNRGGRYGYTF
D gene: TRBD1
V gene: TRBV24-1
J gene: TRBJ1-2
clone size: .

CDR3 DNA: TGCGCCAGCAGCTTTCAGGGGGACACTGAAGCTTTCTTT
CDR3 protein: CASSFQGDTEAFF
D gene: TRBD1
V gene: TRBV5-1
J gene: TRBJ1-1
clone size: .

CDR3 DNA: TGTGCCAGCAGTGATTGGAACCCCGGGGCGGGGAAAAACATTCAGTACTTC
CDR3 protein: CASSDWNPGAGKNIQYF
D gene: .
V gene: TRBV2
J gene: TRBJ2-4
clone size: .

CDR3 DNA: TGTGCCAGCAGTCTCTCTGGGGCCTTGAACACTGAAGCTTTCTTT
CDR3 protein: CASSLSGALNTEAFF
D gene: .
V gene: TRBV6-5
J gene: TRBJ1-1
clone size: once

CDR3 DNA: TGCGCCAGCAGCTTGGCCGGACAGAAAGAGACCCAGTACTTC
CDR3 protein: CASSLAGQKETQYF
D gene: .
V gene: TRBV5-1
J gene: TRBJ2-5
clone size: .

CDR3 DNA: TGCAGCTCCGGAGGGGGCAATCAGCCCCAGCATTTT
CDR3 protein: CSSGGGNQPQHF
D gene: .
V gene: TRBV29-1
J gene: TRBJ1-5
clone size: .

CDR3 DNA: TGTGCCAGCAGTTTAGGACAACAAAATCAGCCCCAGCATTTT
CDR3 protein: CASSLGQQNQPQHF
D gene: .
V gene: TRBV28
J gene: TRBJ1-5
clone size: .

CDR3 DNA: TGTGCCACCCGATCCGGGACTAGCGGGGGGAATGAGCAGTTCTTC
CDR3 protein: CATRSGTSGGNEQFF
D gene: TRBD2
V gene: TRBV10-3
J gene: TRBJ2-1
clone size: once

CDR3 DNA: TGTGCCAGCAGCCCAGCGGGGGCGGACACAGATACGCAGTATTTT
CDR3 protein: CASSPAGADTDTQYF
D gene: TRBD2
V gene: TRBV4-2
J gene: TRBJ2-3
clone size: .

CDR3 DNA: TGCAGCTTGACCGGGACAGCCTATGGCTACACCTTC
CDR3 protein: CSLTGTAYGYTF
D gene: TRBD1
V gene: TRBV29-1
J gene: TRBJ1-2
clone size: few

CDR3 DNA: TGTGCCAGCAGTTACTCAGAACAGGGGGCCACTGAAGCTTTCTTT
CDR3 protein: CASSYSEQGATEAFF
D gene: TRBD1
V gene: TRBV6-2/TRBV6-3
J gene: TRBJ1-1
clone size: .

CDR3 DNA: TGTGCCAGTAATGGACAGGGGCCTAACTATGGCTACACCTTC
CDR3 protein: CASNGQGPNYGYTF
D gene: TRBD1
V gene: TRBV19
J gene: TRBJ1-2
clone size: .

CDR3 DNA: TGTGCCAGCAGTTCGATGGGGCAACTCGGAAACACCATATATTTT
CDR3 protein: CASSSMGQLGNTIYF
D gene: .
V gene: TRBV27
J gene: TRBJ1-3
clone size: .

CDR3 DNA: TGTGCCAGCAGTTATGGCCCAGACAATGAGCAGTTCTTC
CDR3 protein: CASSYGPDNEQFF
D gene: .
V gene: TRBV11-3
J gene: TRBJ2-1
clone size: .

CDR3 DNA: TGTGCCAGCAGTTATGGGGCTCCGGGACTAGTTACAGATACGCAGTATTTT
CDR3 protein: CASSYGAPGLVTDTQYF
D gene: TRBD2
V gene: TRBV6-2/TRBV6-3
J gene: TRBJ2-3
clone size: .

CDR3 DNA: TGTGCCAGCAGCCTCTATAGCGCTCTTCCCGGGGAGCAGTACTTC
CDR3 protein: CASSLYSALPGEQYF
D gene: .
V gene: TRBV7-3
J gene: TRBJ2-7
clone size: .

CDR3 DNA: TGTGCCAGTAGGGGACAGAAGGAAGAGACCCAGTACTTC
CDR3 protein: CASRGQKEETQYF
D gene: TRBD1
V gene: TRBV19
J gene: TRBJ2-5
clone size: .

CDR3 DNA: TGCGCCAGCAGCTTTCAGGGGGCGAGTAATGAAAAACTGTTTTTT
CDR3 protein: CASSFQGASNEKLFF
D gene: TRBD1
V gene: TRBV5-1
J gene: TRBJ1-4
clone size: few

CDR3 DNA: TGTGCCAGCAGTACCGGGGGCTCTGGAAACACCATATATTTT
CDR3 protein: CASSTGGSGNTIYF
D gene: .
V gene: TRBV6-5
J gene: TRBJ1-3
clone size: few

CDR3 DNA: TGTGCCAGCAGCCAGACAGGGTTGGGCTATGGCTACACCTTC
CDR3 protein: CASSQTGLGYGYTF
D gene: TRBD1
V gene: TRBV9
J gene: TRBJ1-2
clone size: .

CDR3 DNA: TGCGCCAGCAGCCAAGGTCCCGAGGGTTTGGATACGCAGTATTTT
CDR3 protein: CASSQGPEGLDTQYF
D gene: .
V gene: TRBV4-3
J gene: TRBJ2-3
clone size: .

CDR3 DNA: TGTGCCAGTAGGGATTTGACAGGGAACTATGGCTACACCTTC
CDR3 protein: CASRDLTGNYGYTF
D gene: TRBD1
V gene: TRBV19
J gene: TRBJ1-2
clone size: .